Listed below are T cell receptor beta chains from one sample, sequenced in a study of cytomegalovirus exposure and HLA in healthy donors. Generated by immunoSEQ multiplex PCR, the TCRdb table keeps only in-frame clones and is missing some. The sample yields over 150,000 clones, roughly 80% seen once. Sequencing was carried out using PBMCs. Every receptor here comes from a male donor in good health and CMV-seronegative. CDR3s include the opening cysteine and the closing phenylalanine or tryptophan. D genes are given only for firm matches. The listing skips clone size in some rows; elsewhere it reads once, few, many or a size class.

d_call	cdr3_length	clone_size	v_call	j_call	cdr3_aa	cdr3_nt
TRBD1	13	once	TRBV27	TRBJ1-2	CASSPRQGYGYTF	TGTGCCAGCAGCCCGAGACAGGGTTATGGCTACACCTTC
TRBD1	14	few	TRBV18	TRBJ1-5	CASSRDRLSQPQHF	TGTGCCAGCTCACGGGACAGGCTTAGCCAGCCCCAGCATTTT
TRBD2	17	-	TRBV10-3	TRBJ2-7	CAISESITSGSSYEQYF	TGTGCCATCAGTGAGTCGATTACTAGCGGGAGTAGTTACGAGCAGTACTTC
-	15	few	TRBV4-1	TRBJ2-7	CASSRAQVFPYEQYF	TGCGCCAGCAGCCGAGCACAGGTATTCCCCTACGAGCAGTACTTC
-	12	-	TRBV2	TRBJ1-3	CASIYSGNTIYF	TGTGCCAGCATCTACTCTGGAAACACCATATATTTT
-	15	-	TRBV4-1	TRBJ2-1	CASSVERNSYNEQFF	TGCGCCAGCAGTGTCGAGAGGAACTCCTACAATGAGCAGTTCTTC
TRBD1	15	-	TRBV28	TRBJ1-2	CASSSPGQGLYGYTF	TGTGCCAGCAGTTCCCCGGGACAGGGGCTCTATGGCTACACCTTC
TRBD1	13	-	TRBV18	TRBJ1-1	CASSPETGTEAFF	TGTGCCAGCTCACCAGAGACAGGGACTGAAGCTTTCTTT
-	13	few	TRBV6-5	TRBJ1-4	CASSYSVDEKLFF	TGTGCCAGCAGTTACTCTGTCGATGAAAAACTGTTTTTT
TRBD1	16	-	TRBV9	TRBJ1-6	CASSVDLGQYNSPLHF	TGTGCCAGCAGCGTAGATCTGGGACAGTATAATTCACCCCTCCACTTT
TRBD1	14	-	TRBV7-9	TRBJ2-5	CASSMGQGGETQYF	TGTGCCAGCAGCATGGGACAGGGGGGAGAGACCCAGTACTTC
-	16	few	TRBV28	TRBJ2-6	CASSYLGISGANVLTF	TGTGCCAGCAGCTACCTCGGGATCTCTGGGGCCAACGTCCTGACTTTC
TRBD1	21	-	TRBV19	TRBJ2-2	CASSPGPGLRQGMRPSGELFF	TGTGCCAGTAGTCCCGGACCCGGACTGAGACAGGGGATGAGGCCCTCCGGGGAGCTGTTTTTT
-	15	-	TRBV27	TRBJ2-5	CASRFIGSPQETQYF	TGTGCCAGCAGGTTTATCGGGTCGCCCCAAGAGACCCAGTACTTC
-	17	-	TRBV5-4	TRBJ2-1	CASSLDPRGTTYNEQFF	TGTGCCAGCAGCTTGGACCCCAGGGGTACGACCTACAATGAGCAGTTCTTC
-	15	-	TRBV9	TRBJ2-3	CASSVAHRLADTQYF	TGTGCCAGCAGCGTAGCTCACAGACTAGCAGATACGCAGTATTTT
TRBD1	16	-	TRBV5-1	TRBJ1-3	CASSVTGGYGGNTIYF	TGCGCCAGCAGCGTGACAGGGGGCTATGGAGGAAACACCATATATTTT
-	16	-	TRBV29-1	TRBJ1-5	CSVELRARGSTQPQHF	TGCAGCGTTGAGTTAAGGGCCAGGGGATCAACACAGCCCCAGCATTTT
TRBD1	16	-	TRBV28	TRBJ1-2	CATQTPQGEYYYGYTF	TGTGCCACCCAAACCCCTCAGGGGGAATATTACTATGGCTACACCTTC
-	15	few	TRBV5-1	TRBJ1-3	CASSLARATGNTIYF	TGCGCCAGCAGCTTGGCCAGGGCAACCGGAAACACCATATATTTT
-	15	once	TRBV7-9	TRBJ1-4	CASSLGGAEGEKLFF	TGTGCCAGCAGCTTAGGCGGGGCCGAAGGAGAAAAACTGTTTTTT
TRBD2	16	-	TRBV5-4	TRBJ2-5	CASSLESGGALETQYF	TGTGCCAGCAGCTTGGAGAGCGGGGGGGCACTAGAGACCCAGTACTTC
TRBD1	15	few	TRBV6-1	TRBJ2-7	CASSEPDRGEYEQYF	TGTGCCAGCAGTGAACCGGACAGGGGGGAATACGAGCAGTACTTC
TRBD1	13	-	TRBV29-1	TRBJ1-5	CSAGTGGNQPQHF	TGCAGCGCTGGGACAGGGGGCAATCAGCCCCAGCATTTT
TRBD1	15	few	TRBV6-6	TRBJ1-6	CASSSLGQGDSPLHF	TGTGCCAGCAGTTCTCTGGGACAGGGAGATTCACCCCTCCACTTT
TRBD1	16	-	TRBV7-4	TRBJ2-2	CASSPGGTGGTGELFF	TGTGCCAGCAGCCCGGGGGGGACAGGGGGTACCGGGGAGCTGTTTTTT
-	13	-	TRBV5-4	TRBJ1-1	CASSSPGGPEAFF	TGTGCCAGCAGCTCCCCAGGTGGGCCTGAAGCTTTCTTT
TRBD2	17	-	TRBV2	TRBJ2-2	CASRSSGGASGTGELFF	TGTGCCAGCAGATCTAGCGGGGGGGCCTCGGGAACCGGGGAGCTGTTTTTT
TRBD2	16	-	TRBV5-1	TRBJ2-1	CASSVGGLAGYNEQFF	TGCGCCAGCAGCGTGGGGGGACTAGCGGGTTACAATGAGCAGTTCTTC